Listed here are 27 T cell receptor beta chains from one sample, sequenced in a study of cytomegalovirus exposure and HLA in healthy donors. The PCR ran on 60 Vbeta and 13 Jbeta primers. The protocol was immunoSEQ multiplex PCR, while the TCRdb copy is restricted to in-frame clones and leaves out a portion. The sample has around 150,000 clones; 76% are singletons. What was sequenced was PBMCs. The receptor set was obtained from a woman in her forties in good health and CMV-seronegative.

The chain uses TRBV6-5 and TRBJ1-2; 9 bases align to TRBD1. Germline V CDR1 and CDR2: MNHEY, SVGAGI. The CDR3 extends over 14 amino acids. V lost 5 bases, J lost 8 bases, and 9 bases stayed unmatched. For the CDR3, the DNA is TGTGCCAGCAGTCTGACCGGGACAGGGTTCGGCTACACCTTC. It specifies CASSLTGTGFGYTF.

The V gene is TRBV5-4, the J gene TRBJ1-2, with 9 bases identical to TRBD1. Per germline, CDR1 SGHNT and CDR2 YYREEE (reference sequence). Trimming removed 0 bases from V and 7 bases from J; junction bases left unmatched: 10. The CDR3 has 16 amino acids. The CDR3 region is CASSLVGQGLGSGYTF. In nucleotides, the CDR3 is TGTGCCAGCAGCTTGGTGGGACAGGGCCTCGGGTCTGGCTACACCTTC.

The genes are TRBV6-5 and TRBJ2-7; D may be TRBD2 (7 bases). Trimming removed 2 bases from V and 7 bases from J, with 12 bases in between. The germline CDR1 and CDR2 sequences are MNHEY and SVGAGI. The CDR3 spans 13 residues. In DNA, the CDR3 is TGTGCCAGCAGTTACGGGGAGGGGGGTGAGCAGTACTTC. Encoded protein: CASSYGEGGEQYF.

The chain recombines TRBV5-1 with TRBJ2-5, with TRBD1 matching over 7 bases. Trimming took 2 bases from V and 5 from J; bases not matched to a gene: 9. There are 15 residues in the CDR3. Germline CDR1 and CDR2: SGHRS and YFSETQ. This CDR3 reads CASSFRDRNRETQYF. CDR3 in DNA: TGCGCCAGCAGCTTCCGGGACAGAAATAGGGAGACCCAGTACTTC.

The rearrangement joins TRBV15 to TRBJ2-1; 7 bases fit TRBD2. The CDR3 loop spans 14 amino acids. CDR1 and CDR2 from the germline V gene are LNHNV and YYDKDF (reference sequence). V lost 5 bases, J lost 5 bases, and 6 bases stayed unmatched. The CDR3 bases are TGTGCCACCAGCCTCCGGGAGGCCCACAATGAGCAGTTCTTC. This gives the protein CATSLREAHNEQFF.

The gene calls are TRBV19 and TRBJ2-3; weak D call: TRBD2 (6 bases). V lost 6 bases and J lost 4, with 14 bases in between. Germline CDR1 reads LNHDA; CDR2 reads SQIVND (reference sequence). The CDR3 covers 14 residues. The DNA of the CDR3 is TGTGCCAGTAGCTCCGGGTGGGGGGCAGATACGCAGTATTTT. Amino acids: CASSSGWGADTQYF.

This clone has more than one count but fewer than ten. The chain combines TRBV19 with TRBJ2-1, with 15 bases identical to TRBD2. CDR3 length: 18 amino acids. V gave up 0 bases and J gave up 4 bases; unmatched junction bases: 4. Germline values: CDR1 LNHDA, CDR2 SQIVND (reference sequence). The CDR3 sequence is CASSIDWTSGGAYNEQFF. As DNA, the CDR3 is TGTGCCAGTAGTATAGACTGGACTAGCGGGGGGGCGTACAATGAGCAGTTCTTC.

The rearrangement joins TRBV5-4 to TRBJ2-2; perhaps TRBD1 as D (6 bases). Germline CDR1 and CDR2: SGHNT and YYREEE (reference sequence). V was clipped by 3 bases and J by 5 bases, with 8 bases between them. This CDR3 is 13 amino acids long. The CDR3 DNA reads TGTGCCAGCAGCTCGGGGACAACCGGGGAGCTGTTTTTT. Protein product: CASSSGTTGELFF.

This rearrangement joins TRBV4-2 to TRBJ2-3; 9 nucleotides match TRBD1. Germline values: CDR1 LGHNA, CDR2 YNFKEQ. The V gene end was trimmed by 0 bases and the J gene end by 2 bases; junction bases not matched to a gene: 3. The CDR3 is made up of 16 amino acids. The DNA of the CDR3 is TGTGCCAGCAGCCAAGAGGACAGGGGCTACACAGATACGCAGTATTTT. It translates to CASSQEDRGYTDTQYF.

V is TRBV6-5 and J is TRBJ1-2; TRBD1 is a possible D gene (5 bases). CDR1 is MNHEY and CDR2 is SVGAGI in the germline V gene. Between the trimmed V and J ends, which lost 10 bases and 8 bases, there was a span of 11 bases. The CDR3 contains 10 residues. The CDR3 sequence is CANRTRGYTF. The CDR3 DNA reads TGTGCCAACAGGACACGCGGCTACACCTTC.

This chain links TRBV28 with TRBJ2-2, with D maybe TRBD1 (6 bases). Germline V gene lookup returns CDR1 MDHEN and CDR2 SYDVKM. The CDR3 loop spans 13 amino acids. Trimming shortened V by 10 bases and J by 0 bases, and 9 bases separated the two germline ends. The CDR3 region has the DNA TGTGCCATCGGACAGCCGAACACCGGGGAGCTGTTTTTT. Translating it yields CAIGQPNTGELFF.

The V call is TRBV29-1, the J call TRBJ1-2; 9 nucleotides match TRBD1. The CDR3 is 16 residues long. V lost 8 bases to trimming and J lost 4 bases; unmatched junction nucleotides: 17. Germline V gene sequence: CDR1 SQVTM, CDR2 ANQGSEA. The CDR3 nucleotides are TGCAGCCCTAAGGGACTCGCCGGGACAGGGAGCTATGGCTACACCTTC. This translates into CSPKGLAGTGSYGYTF.

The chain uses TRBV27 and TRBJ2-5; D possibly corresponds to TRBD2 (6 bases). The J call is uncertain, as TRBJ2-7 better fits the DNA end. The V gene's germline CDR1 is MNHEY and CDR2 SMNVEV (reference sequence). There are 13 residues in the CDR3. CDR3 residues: CASSYGGGDEQYF. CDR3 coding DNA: TGTGCCAGCAGTTACGGGGGAGGCGACGAGCAGTACTTC.

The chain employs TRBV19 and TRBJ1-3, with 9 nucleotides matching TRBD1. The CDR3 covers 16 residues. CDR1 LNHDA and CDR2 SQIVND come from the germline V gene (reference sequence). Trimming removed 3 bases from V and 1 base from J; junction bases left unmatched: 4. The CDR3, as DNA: TGTGCCAGTAGTATTTCGGACAGGGGATCTGGAAACACCATATATTTT. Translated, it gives CASSISDRGSGNTIYF. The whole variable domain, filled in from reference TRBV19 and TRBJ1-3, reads DGGITQSPKYLFRKEGQNVTLSCEQNLNHDAMYWYRQDPGQGLRLIYYSQIVNDFQKGDIAEGYSVSREKKESFPLTVTSAQKNPTAFYLCASSISDRGSGNTIYFGEGSWLTVV.

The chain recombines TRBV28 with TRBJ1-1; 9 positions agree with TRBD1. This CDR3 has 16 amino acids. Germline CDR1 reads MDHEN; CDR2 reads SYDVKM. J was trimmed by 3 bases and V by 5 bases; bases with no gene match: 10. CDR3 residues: CASSIHRGLVDTEAFF. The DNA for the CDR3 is TGTGCCAGCAGTATCCACAGGGGGCTGGTTGACACTGAAGCTTTCTTT. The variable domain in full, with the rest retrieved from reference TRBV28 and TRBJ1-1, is DVKVTQSSRYLVKRTGEKVFLECVQDMDHENMFWYRQDPGLGLRLIYFSYDVKMKEKGDIPEGYSVSREKKERFSLILESASTNQTSMYLCASSIHRGLVDTEAFFGQGTRLTVV.

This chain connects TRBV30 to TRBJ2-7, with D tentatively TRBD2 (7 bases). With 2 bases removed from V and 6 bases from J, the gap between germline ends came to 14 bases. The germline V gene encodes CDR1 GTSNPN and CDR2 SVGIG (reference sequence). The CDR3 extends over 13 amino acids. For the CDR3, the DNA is TGTGCCTGGAGTCAGAGGGGGGGAGTCGAGCAGTACTTC. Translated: CAWSQRGGVEQYF.

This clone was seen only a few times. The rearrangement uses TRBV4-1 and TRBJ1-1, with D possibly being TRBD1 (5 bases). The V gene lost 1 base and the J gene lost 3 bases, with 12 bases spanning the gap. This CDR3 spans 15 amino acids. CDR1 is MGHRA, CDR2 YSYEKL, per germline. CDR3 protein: CASSQGQKGHTEAFF. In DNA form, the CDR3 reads TGCGCCAGCAGCCAAGGACAGAAAGGGCACACTGAAGCTTTCTTT.

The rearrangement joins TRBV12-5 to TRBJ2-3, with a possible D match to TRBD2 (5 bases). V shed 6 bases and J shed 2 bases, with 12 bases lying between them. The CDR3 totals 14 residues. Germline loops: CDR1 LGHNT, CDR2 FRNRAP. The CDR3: CASGRALTTDTQYF. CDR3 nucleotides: TGTGCTAGTGGGAGGGCTCTTACCACAGATACGCAGTATTTT. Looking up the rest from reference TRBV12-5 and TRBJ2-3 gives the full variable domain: DARVTQTPRHKVTEMGQEVTMRCQPILGHNTVFWYRQTMMQGLELLAYFRNRAPLDDSGMPKDRFSAEMPDATLATLKIQPSEPRDSAVYFCASGRALTTDTQYFGPGTRLTVL.

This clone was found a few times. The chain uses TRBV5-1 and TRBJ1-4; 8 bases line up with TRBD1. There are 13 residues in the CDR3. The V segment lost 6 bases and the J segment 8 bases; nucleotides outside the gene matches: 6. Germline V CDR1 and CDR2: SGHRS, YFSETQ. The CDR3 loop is CASTDRDYEKLFF. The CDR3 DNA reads TGCGCCAGCACGGACAGGGATTACGAAAAACTGTTTTTT. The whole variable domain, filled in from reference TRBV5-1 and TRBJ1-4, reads KAGVTQTPRYLIKTRGQQVTLSCSPISGHRSVSWYQQTPGQGLQFLFEYFSETQRNKGNFPGRFSGRQFSNSRSEMNVSTLELGDSALYLCASTDRDYEKLFFGSGTQLSVL.

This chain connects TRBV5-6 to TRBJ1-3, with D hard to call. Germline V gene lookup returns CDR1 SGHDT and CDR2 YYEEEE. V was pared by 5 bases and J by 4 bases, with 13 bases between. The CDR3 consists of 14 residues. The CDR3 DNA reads TGTGCCAGCAGTTTCGGTTATTCCGGAAACACCATATATTTT. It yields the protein CASSFGYSGNTIYF.

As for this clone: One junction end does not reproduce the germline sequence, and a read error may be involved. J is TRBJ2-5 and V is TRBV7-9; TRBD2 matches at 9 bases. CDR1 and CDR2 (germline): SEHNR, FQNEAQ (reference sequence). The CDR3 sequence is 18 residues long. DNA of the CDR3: TGTTCCAGCAGCTTATCGGAGCTAGCGGGAAAGAGCCAAGAGACCCAGTACTTC. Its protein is CSSSLSELAGKSQETQYF.

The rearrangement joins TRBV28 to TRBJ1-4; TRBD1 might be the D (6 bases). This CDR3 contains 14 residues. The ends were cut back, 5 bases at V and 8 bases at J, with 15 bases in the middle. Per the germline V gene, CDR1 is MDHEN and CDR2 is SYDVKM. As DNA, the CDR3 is TGTGCCAGCAGTATAAAACAGGGACGGGAAAAACTGTTTTTT. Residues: CASSIKQGREKLFF.

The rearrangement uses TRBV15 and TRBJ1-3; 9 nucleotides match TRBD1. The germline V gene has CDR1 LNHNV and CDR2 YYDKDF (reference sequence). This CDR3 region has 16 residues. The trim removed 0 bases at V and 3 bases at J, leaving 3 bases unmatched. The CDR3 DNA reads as TGTGCCACCAGCAGAGATAGGACAGGGGTTGGAAACACCATATATTTT. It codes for CATSRDRTGVGNTIYF.

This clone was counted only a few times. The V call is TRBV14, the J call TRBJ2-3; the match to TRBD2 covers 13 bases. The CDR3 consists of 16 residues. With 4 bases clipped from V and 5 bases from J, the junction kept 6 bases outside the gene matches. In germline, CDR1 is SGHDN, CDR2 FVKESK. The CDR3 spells CASSRLGLAGIDTQYF. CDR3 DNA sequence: TGTGCCAGCAGCCGCTTGGGACTAGCGGGAATAGATACGCAGTATTTT.

CDR3 DNA sequence: TGTGCCAGCAGCTTAGTGAGGGATAGGGCTCATCAGCCCCAGCATTTT. Translating it yields CASSLVRDRAHQPQHF. V usage is TRBV7-9 and J usage is TRBJ1-5; D is uncertain. Germline values: CDR1 SEHNR, CDR2 FQNEAQ (reference sequence). V gave up 1 base and J gave up 5 bases, with 15 bases separating them. CDR3 length: 16 residues.

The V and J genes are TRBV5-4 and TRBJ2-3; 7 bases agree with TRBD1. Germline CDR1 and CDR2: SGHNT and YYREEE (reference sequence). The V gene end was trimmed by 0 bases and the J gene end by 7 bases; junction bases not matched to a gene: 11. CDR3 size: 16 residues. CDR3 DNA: TGTGCCAGCAGCTTGGAGGTGGACAGGCCGGAGAATACGCAGTATTTT. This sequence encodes CASSLEVDRPENTQYF.

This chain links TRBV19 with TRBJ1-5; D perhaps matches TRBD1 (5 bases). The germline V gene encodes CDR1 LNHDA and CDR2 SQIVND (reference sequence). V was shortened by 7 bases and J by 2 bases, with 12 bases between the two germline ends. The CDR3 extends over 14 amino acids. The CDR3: CASTPGGRNQPQHF. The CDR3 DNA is TGTGCCAGTACCCCCGGGGGACGCAATCAGCCCCAGCATTTT.